A single sample is the source of the 26 T cell receptor beta chains below, sequenced in a study of shared clonotypes between healthy human individuals. TCRdb's copy holds only in-frame clones and misses some; the assay was immunoSEQ multiplex PCR. This sample has some 2,100,000 clones, with about 94% found just once. The sequenced material came from naive CD4+ T cells sorted from blood. Specified subset: CD45RA+ positively selected. These receptors came from a man in his late teens or twenties in good health.

DNA of the CDR3: TGTGCCAGCAGTGAATTTGGAACTAGCGGGTTCTACAATGAGCAGTTCTTC. Amino acids: CASSEFGTSGFYNEQFF. This chain uses TRBV25-1 with TRBJ2-1; TRBD2 matches at 9 bases. The V and J ends lost 1 base and 3 bases, in that order; junction bases with no gene match: 7. In germline, CDR1 is MGHDK, CDR2 SYGVNS. The CDR3 extends over 17 amino acids.

The chain couples TRBV18 to TRBJ2-2; tentative D call: TRBD2 (5 bases). The CDR3 consists of 14 residues. V was cut by 3 bases and J by 6 bases, with 11 bases left in between. Germline V gene sequence: CDR1 KGHSH, CDR2 LQKENI. CDR3 residues: CASSPTLSAGELFF. In nucleotides, the CDR3 is TGTGCCAGCTCACCCACCCTTAGCGCCGGGGAGCTGTTTTTT.

The gene calls are TRBV10-1 and TRBJ2-2; D gene unclear. CDR1 and CDR2 from the germline V gene are WNHNN and SYGVQD (reference sequence). The CDR3 is 15 residues long. The ends were cut back, 8 bases at V and 3 bases at J, with 16 bases in the middle. The CDR3: CASGWGRGDTGELFF. The DNA of the CDR3 is TGCGCCAGCGGATGGGGTAGAGGCGACACCGGGGAGCTGTTTTTT.

The V call is TRBV6-6, the J call TRBJ2-7; 7 bases match TRBD1. The V gene end was trimmed by 4 bases and the J gene end by 2 bases; junction bases not matched to a gene: 5. There are 14 residues in the CDR3. Germline V gene lookup returns CDR1 MNHNY and CDR2 SVGAGI (reference sequence). The CDR3 sequence is CASSSTGFTYEQYF. CDR3 coding DNA: TGTGCCAGCAGTTCGACAGGGTTCACCTACGAGCAGTACTTC.

The chain links TRBV28 to TRBJ2-5, with D possibly called TRBD1 or TRBD2 (5 bases each). The CDR3 sequence is 14 residues long. Germline-derived CDR1 and CDR2 are MDHEN and SYDVKM. V was clipped by 6 bases and J by 1 base, with 12 bases between them. Written as DNA, the CDR3 is TGTGCCAGCAGAAATGACGGGACCCAAGAGACCCAGTACTTC. It specifies CASRNDGTQETQYF.

CDR3 in amino acids: CASSPRGQGPAPLHF. The CDR3 nucleotides read TGTGCCAGCAGCCCCCGCGGACAGGGACCGGCACCCCTCCACTTT. The J gene is TRBJ1-6, the V gene TRBV9; the match to TRBD1 covers 8 bases. CDR1 is SGDLS and CDR2 is YYNGEE in the germline V gene. The V segment lost 4 bases and the J segment 11 bases; nucleotides outside the gene matches: 11. This CDR3 has 15 amino acids.

This chain connects TRBV7-9 to TRBJ2-7; TRBD2 matches at 8 bases. V was pared by 3 bases and J by 3 bases, with 10 bases of the junction left unmatched. The germline V gene has CDR1 SEHNR and CDR2 FQNEAQ (reference sequence). The CDR3 loop spans 16 amino acids. CDR3 residues: CASSFTSGGRGYEQYF. The CDR3 DNA sequence: TGTGCCAGCAGCTTTACGAGCGGGGGAAGAGGCTACGAGCAGTACTTC.

The rearrangement joins TRBV4-1 to TRBJ2-5; the match to TRBD1 covers 10 bases. The junction had 2 bases not matched to a gene; V was cut back by 4 bases and J by 3 bases. Per the germline V gene, CDR1 is MGHRA and CDR2 is YSYEKL. This CDR3 spans 14 amino acids. This chain's CDR3 is CASSLGQGKETQYF. CDR3 nucleotide sequence: TGCGCCAGCAGCCTGGGACAGGGGAAAGAGACCCAGTACTTC.

Concerning this clone itself: The sample has other DNA sequences that encode this CDR3 too. The chain employs TRBV18 and TRBJ1-5; tentative D call: TRBD1 (6 bases). This CDR3 contains 15 residues. With 1 base removed from V and 2 bases from J, the gap between germline ends came to 9 bases. Per germline, CDR1 KGHSH and CDR2 LQKENI. In DNA, the CDR3 is TGTGCCAGCTCACCACTGGCAGGGGGCAATCAGCCCCAGCATTTT. As protein: CASSPLAGGNQPQHF.

The chain combines TRBV6-5 with TRBJ2-7; a possible D gene is TRBD2 (7 bases). This CDR3 is 15 amino acids long. Germline CDR1 MNHEY, CDR2 SVGAGI. Between the trimmed V and J ends, which lost 5 bases and 0 bases, there was a span of 14 bases. For the CDR3, the DNA is TGTGCCAGCAGTCGGGGGGCCACAGACTCCTACGAGCAGTACTTC. This translates into CASSRGATDSYEQYF.

The rearrangement links TRBV19 to TRBJ2-7; D remains ambiguous. The CDR3 covers 16 residues. V gave up 8 bases and J gave up 0 bases, with 20 bases separating them. Germline-derived CDR1 and CDR2 are LNHDA and SQIVND (reference sequence). CDR3 nucleotide sequence: TGTGCCAGTTCTCCCTCCCGGCTCTTGAGCTCCTACGAGCAGTACTTC. It encodes CASSPSRLLSSYEQYF.

The chain carries TRBV6-4 and TRBJ2-7, with unresolved D. This CDR3 spans 14 amino acids. Trimming removed 1 base at V and 2 bases at J, with 9 bases between. The germline V gene encodes CDR1 MRHNA and CDR2 SNTAGT. The chain's CDR3 is CASSDYYNPYEQYF. CDR3 nucleotides: TGTGCCAGCAGTGACTATTACAATCCCTACGAGCAGTACTTC.

This clone is a singleton in its sample. This chain connects TRBV7-6 to TRBJ2-5; D ambiguous. V was cut by 3 bases and J by 4 bases, with 12 bases left in between. Per germline, CDR1 SGHVS and CDR2 FNYEAQ. CDR3 length equals 14 residues. In DNA form, the CDR3 reads TGTGCCAGCAGCTTGGCCGGAGCCGGAGAGACCCAGTACTTC. Protein: CASSLAGAGETQYF. The full variable domain, with the rest looked up from reference TRBV7-6 and TRBJ2-5, is GAGVSQSPRYKVTKRGQDVALRCDPISGHVSLYWYRQALGQGPEFLTYFNYEAQQDKSGLPNDRFSAERPEGSISTLTIQRTEQRDSAMYRCASSLAGAGETQYFGPGTRLLVL.

The rearrangement links TRBV11-2 to TRBJ2-3; TRBD1 matches 8 bases. The CDR3 runs to 17 residues. The V gene's germline CDR1 is SGHAT and CDR2 FQNNGV. The ends lost 1 base at V and 0 bases at J; junction bases unmatched: 6. This chain's CDR3 is CASSLAVRDRSTDTQYF. The CDR3 nucleotides are TGTGCCAGCAGCTTAGCCGTTCGGGACAGGAGCACAGATACGCAGTATTTT. The entire variable domain, with the rest obtained from reference TRBV11-2 and TRBJ2-3, is as follows: EAGVAQSPRYKIIEKRQSVAFWCNPISGHATLYWYQQILGQGPKLLIQFQNNGVVDDSQLPKDRFSAERLKGVDSTLKIQPAKLEDSAVYLCASSLAVRDRSTDTQYFGPGTRLTVL.

This clone was counted a few times. The chain has TRBV19 and TRBJ2-1; 7 bases match TRBD1. The CDR3 covers 17 residues. After removal of 1 base from V and 7 bases from J, the junction contained 13 bases not matched to a gene. Germline values: CDR1 LNHDA, CDR2 SQIVND (reference sequence). The CDR3 loop is CASSIVGRTGALNEQFF. CDR3 nucleotide sequence: TGTGCCAGTAGTATAGTAGGGCGGACAGGAGCTTTGAATGAGCAGTTCTTC.

This clone was seen once. The V call is TRBV5-4, the J call TRBJ2-2; 7 positions agree with TRBD2. There are 17 residues in the CDR3. The V gene end was trimmed by 4 bases and the J gene end by 5 bases; junction bases not matched to a gene: 14. In germline, CDR1 is SGHNT, CDR2 YYREEE (reference sequence). The CDR3 spells CASSPTGGGEGTGELFF. The DNA for the CDR3 is TGTGCCAGCAGCCCGACGGGTGGAGGGGAGGGGACCGGGGAGCTGTTTTTT.

The chain carries TRBV10-3 and TRBJ2-5; either TRBD1 or TRBD2 may supply D (6 bases each). This CDR3 contains 16 residues. Trimming took 2 bases from V and 9 from J, leaving 22 bases between them. Germline V lookup: CDR1 ENHRY, CDR2 SYGVKD. The CDR3 here is CAISEVTGGGGRAQYF. The CDR3 DNA sequence: TGTGCCATCAGTGAGGTGACAGGTGGGGGAGGAAGGGCCCAGTACTTC.

As for this clone: Other DNA sequences in this sample translate to the same CDR3. The J gene is TRBJ1-1, the V gene TRBV2; D may be TRBD1 (5 bases). The germline V and J ends were trimmed by 6 bases and 8 bases, with 13 bases remaining between them. This CDR3 comprises 12 residues. The V gene's germline CDR1 is SNHLY and CDR2 FYNNEI. This chain's CDR3 is CASSLQGNEAFF. The CDR3 DNA is TGTGCCAGCAGCCTGCAGGGAAACGAAGCTTTCTTT. Looking up the rest from reference TRBV2 and TRBJ1-1 gives the full variable domain: EPEVTQTPSHQVTQMGQEVILRCVPISNHLYFYWYRQILGQKVEFLVSFYNNEISEKSEIFDDQFSVERPDGSNFTLKIRSTKLEDSAMYFCASSLQGNEAFFGQGTRLTVV.

The rearrangement joins TRBV5-1 to TRBJ1-5; no definite D call. V dropped 0 bases and J dropped 6 bases, with 10 bases sitting between them. Germline V lookup: CDR1 SGHRS, CDR2 YFSETQ. The CDR3 covers 14 residues. The CDR3 nucleotides are TGCGCCAGCAGCTTGGGGGATTTGAGTCAGCCCCAGCATTTT. Its protein product is CASSLGDLSQPQHF.

The chain has TRBV25-1 and TRBJ1-2; D is unclear. CDR1 is MGHDK, CDR2 SYGVNS, per germline. This CDR3 spans 14 amino acids. Trimming left V 3 bases short and J 8 bases short, with 16 bases between. In DNA, the CDR3 is TGTGCCAGCAGTGATGCCAGAGGAACCGAGGGCTACACCTTC. Protein: CASSDARGTEGYTF.

This clone was detected only once. The chain is built from TRBV28 and TRBJ1-2, with D tentatively TRBD1 (6 bases). The CDR3 spans 13 residues. Deletions cut 3 bases from V and 8 bases from J, with 13 bases between. The germline V gene encodes CDR1 MDHEN and CDR2 SYDVKM. This CDR3 is CASSFGGGKGYTF. In DNA, the CDR3 is TGTGCCAGCAGTTTCGGAGGGGGTAAAGGCTACACCTTC.

In the case of this clone: Other DNA sequences in this sample translate to the same CDR3. This rearrangement joins TRBV9 to TRBJ1-2, with D perhaps matching TRBD1 (5 bases). The CDR3 covers 14 residues. Germline CDR1 SGDLS, CDR2 YYNGEE. V lost 0 bases and J lost 0, with 6 bases in between. This CDR3 is CASSVGGANYGYTF. The CDR3 DNA reads as TGTGCCAGCAGCGTAGGGGGGGCTAACTATGGCTACACCTTC.

This chain connects TRBV6-5 to TRBJ2-5; D remains ambiguous. This CDR3 is 15 amino acids long. The V and J ends lost 4 bases and 5 bases respectively, with 17 bases between them. From germline, CDR1 is MNHEY and CDR2 SVGAGI. The CDR3 bases are TGTGCCAGCAGTTCCTGGTTCACAGTTGCGGAGACCCAGTACTTC. It codes for CASSSWFTVAETQYF.

The V call is TRBV5-1, the J call TRBJ1-1; 8 bases line up with TRBD1. Germline-derived CDR1 and CDR2 are SGHRS and YFSETQ. The J segment lost 3 bases and the V segment lost 0 bases, leaving 4 bases of the junction unmatched. The CDR3 covers 15 residues. The CDR3 region is CASSLVTGGHTEAFF. The CDR3 nucleotides are TGCGCCAGCAGCTTGGTAACAGGGGGGCACACTGAAGCTTTCTTT.

This chain connects TRBV5-1 to TRBJ2-1, with TRBD2 identical over 9 bases. The CDR3 extends over 17 amino acids. Germline loops: CDR1 SGHRS, CDR2 YFSETQ. The J segment lost 8 bases and the V segment lost 4 bases, leaving 16 bases of the junction unmatched. For the CDR3, the DNA is TGCGCCAGCAGCCCCGTACTAGCGGGCCTGGCCCGTGATGAGCAGTTCTTC. This sequence encodes CASSPVLAGLARDEQFF.

About this clone: Other DNA sequences within the sample encode an identical CDR3. This sequence joins TRBV7-2 and TRBJ1-1; unclear D gene. Germline assignment: CDR1 SGHTA and CDR2 FQGNSA. Trimming pared 1 base from V and 1 base from J, leaving 7 bases between. This CDR3 is 14 amino acids long. CDR3: CASSLVGGNTEAFF. The CDR3 DNA sequence: TGTGCCAGCAGCTTAGTCGGAGGGAACACTGAAGCTTTCTTT.